Following are 6 T cell receptor beta chains from one sample sequenced in a study of T cells after somatic rescue of genetic block. Some clones are missing from TCRdb's copy, which holds only in-frame ones; the method was immunoSEQ multiplex PCR. The sample comprises approximately 100,000 clones, more than 80% of which are singletons, and about 1.5% rests with the top ten. Sequencing was performed on peripheral blood mononuclear cells (PBMCs). All receptors come from a woman younger than 30.

This clone appeared a single time. The rearrangement links TRBV11-2 to TRBJ2-1; TRBD2 agrees at 8 bases. The CDR3 consists of 15 residues. The V gene end was trimmed by 6 bases and the J gene end by 3 bases; junction bases not matched to a gene: 7. Germline CDR1 SGHAT, CDR2 FQNNGV. CDR3 DNA sequence: TGTGCCAGCAGTGTTAGCGGGGAGATCTACAATGAGCAGTTCTTC. Translating it yields CASSVSGEIYNEQFF.

V is TRBV11-2 and J is TRBJ2-7; either TRBD1 or TRBD2 may supply D (5 bases each). The CDR3 has 17 amino acids. Germline V gene lookup returns CDR1 SGHAT and CDR2 FQNNGV. V was trimmed by 7 bases and J by 3 bases, leaving 25 bases between them. Written as DNA, the CDR3 is TGTGCCAGCACTGAAGATGAGGGGTCTACTGTCTACTACGAGCAGTACTTC. It encodes CASTEDEGSTVYYEQYF.

The chain links TRBV28 to TRBJ1-3; D is uncertain. V lost 6 bases and J lost 2, with 14 bases in between. CDR1 and CDR2 (germline): MDHEN, SYDVKM. The CDR3 has 15 residues. CDR3 in DNA: TGTGCCAGCAGCTCGAACCGCAAGGCTGGAAACACCATATATTTT. Residues: CASSSNRKAGNTIYF.

The chain couples TRBV27 to TRBJ1-2, with a weak D call TRBD1 (5 bases). Deletions cut 4 bases from V and 8 bases from J, with 20 bases between. Per germline, CDR1 MNHEY and CDR2 SMNVEV (reference sequence). The CDR3 loop spans 15 amino acids. In DNA form, the CDR3 reads TGTGCCAGCAGTTCCCGGGCAGGGTCGGTGGGAGGCTACACCTTC. It codes for CASSSRAGSVGGYTF.

The chain is built from TRBV9 and TRBJ2-7, with no clear D. This CDR3 comprises 14 residues. The germline V gene has CDR1 SGDLS and CDR2 YYNGEE. V dropped 4 bases and J dropped 1 base, with 12 bases sitting between them. CDR3 nucleotides: TGTGCCAGCAGCCGTGCACTACCATCCTACGAGCAGTACTTC. Protein product: CASSRALPSYEQYF.

The chain employs TRBV9 and TRBJ2-3; D may correspond to TRBD1 or TRBD2 (5 bases each). Germline values: CDR1 SGDLS, CDR2 YYNGEE. This CDR3 spans 18 amino acids. Trimming removed 0 bases from V and 2 bases from J, with 19 bases in between. In DNA form, the CDR3 reads TGTGCCAGCAGCGTAGCTAGTACGGGACCAGGATTCACAGATACGCAGTATTTT. Protein sequence: CASSVASTGPGFTDTQYF. Full variable domain (rest looked up from reference TRBV9 and TRBJ2-3): DSGVTQTPKHLITATGQRVTLRCSPRSGDLSVYWYQQSLDQGLQFLIQYYNGEERAKGNILERFSAQQFPDLHSELNLSSLELGDSALYFCASSVASTGPGFTDTQYFGPGTRLTVL.